This passage covers 17 T cell receptor beta chains from one sample sequenced in a study of cytomegalovirus exposure and HLA in healthy donors. Researchers ran the PCR with 60 Vbeta and 13 Jbeta primers. Sequenced by immunoSEQ multiplex PCR; TCRdb stores in-frame clones only, minus some. The top ten clones hold around 3.3% of a sample with some 70,000 clones, roughly 76% of them seen once. The specimen was PBMCs. The source is a man younger than 35 in good health and CMV-seronegative.

This chain connects TRBV5-1 to TRBJ2-3, with D possibly TRBD1 on 6 matching bases. Trimming removed 3 bases at V and 0 bases at J, with 14 bases between. CDR3 length: 16 amino acids. In germline, CDR1 is SGHRS, CDR2 YFSETQ. DNA for the CDR3: TGCGCCAGCAGCTCGAGGGGGACGGTCAGCACAGATACGCAGTATTTT. It codes for CASSSRGTVSTDTQYF.

This clone was counted once. The chain uses TRBV7-9 and TRBJ2-1; 10 bases match TRBD2. Germline V gives CDR1 SEHNR, CDR2 FQNEAQ (reference sequence). With V trimmed by 3 bases and J by 5 bases, 7 bases remained unmatched. The CDR3 length is 16 residues. CDR3 sequence (DNA): TGTGCCAGCAGCTTTAGATGGACTAGCGGAAACAATGAGCAGTTCTTC. This translates into CASSFRWTSGNNEQFF.

V is TRBV12-2 and J is TRBJ2-7; the table assigns TRBD2, which was not confirmed against the DNA. TRBV12-2 is annotated as a pseudogene. The CDR3 is 15 amino acids. The CDR3 spells CASRLALLRSYEQYF. The CDR3 bases are TGTGCAAGTCGCTTAGCACTCCTTCGCTCCTACGAGCAGTACTTC.

This sequence joins TRBV2 and TRBJ2-5; weak D call: TRBD2 (6 bases). V gave up 7 bases and J gave up 4 bases, with 16 bases separating them. Germline values: CDR1 SNHLY, CDR2 FYNNEI. The CDR3 runs 14 residues. The CDR3 loop is CASTSRDWGETQYF. The CDR3 coding sequence is TGTGCCAGCACCTCCCGGGACTGGGGAGAGACCCAGTACTTC.

CDR3 DNA sequence: TGTGCCAGCAGTGGCCCGGACAGGGTCACAGATACGCAGTATTTT. Translated, it gives CASSGPDRVTDTQYF. This chain uses TRBV6-1 with TRBJ2-3, with 8 bases identical to TRBD1. The CDR3 sequence is 15 residues long. The germline V gene has CDR1 MNHNS and CDR2 SASEGT. The V segment lost 4 bases and the J segment 2 bases; nucleotides outside the gene matches: 5.

V and J are TRBV6-1 and TRBJ2-1, with D tentatively TRBD2 (7 bases). Germline CDR1 reads MNHNS; CDR2 reads SASEGT. Trimming pared 4 bases from V and 8 bases from J, leaving 18 bases between. The CDR3 totals 15 residues. The CDR3 region is CASSVLGGGHDEQFF. As DNA, the CDR3 is TGTGCCAGCAGTGTATTGGGGGGGGGCCATGATGAGCAGTTCTTC.

This clone was detected a few times. This sequence joins TRBV18 and TRBJ2-7; possibly TRBD2 for D (7 bases). V lost 4 bases and J lost 5, with 15 bases in between. CDR1 is KGHSH, CDR2 LQKENI, per germline. This CDR3 spans 14 amino acids. The CDR3 DNA reads as TGTGCCAGCTCACTTAGGGGGACTATCAACGAGCAGTACTTC. This gives the protein CASSLRGTINEQYF.

The chain carries TRBV6-4 and TRBJ2-2, with D perhaps matching TRBD1 (5 bases). Trimming pared 7 bases from V and 7 bases from J, leaving 13 bases between. This CDR3 region has 13 residues. The germline CDR1 and CDR2 sequences are MRHNA and SNTAGT. DNA for the CDR3: TGTGCCAGCAAACCCGACAGAAACGGGGAGCTGTTTTTT. It yields the protein CASKPDRNGELFF.

The CDR3 protein is CASSDPLEGYEQYF. In DNA form, the CDR3 reads TGTGCCAGCAGCGACCCACTCGAGGGCTACGAGCAGTACTTC. The J gene is TRBJ2-7, the V gene TRBV7-6; tentative D call: TRBD2 (5 bases). V was pared by 5 bases and J by 3 bases, with 14 bases between. The CDR3 loop spans 14 amino acids. Per germline, CDR1 SGHVS and CDR2 FNYEAQ.

V is TRBV5-1 and J is TRBJ1-6, with 10 bases fitting TRBD1. The CDR3 loop spans 15 amino acids. Looked up from germline, CDR1 is SGHRS and CDR2 is YFSETQ. After removal of 3 bases from V and 5 bases from J, the junction contained 2 bases not matched to a gene. The CDR3 protein is CASSWGQGNNSPLHF. The CDR3 DNA reads as TGCGCCAGCAGCTGGGGACAGGGGAATAATTCACCCCTCCACTTT. The variable domain in full, completed from reference TRBV5-1 and TRBJ1-6, reads KAGVTQTPRYLIKTRGQQVTLSCSPISGHRSVSWYQQTPGQGLQFLFEYFSETQRNKGNFPGRFSGRQFSNSRSEMNVSTLELGDSALYLCASSWGQGNNSPLHFGNGTRLTVT.

On this clone itself: The junction does not match germline at one end; this may be a read error. The chain recombines TRBV4-2 with TRBJ2-5, with 9 bases that match TRBD2. Germline CDR1 reads LGHNA; CDR2 reads YNFKEQ. The CDR3 has 14 residues. Written as DNA, the CDR3 is TGTGCCAGCACCCAAGAGCGGGGGGCAGAGACCCAGTACTTC. Translated: CASTQERGAETQYF.

This clone has only a few counts. V usage is TRBV18 and J usage is TRBJ1-4, with a weak D call TRBD1 (6 bases). Germline loops: CDR1 KGHSH, CDR2 LQKENI. V was cut by 0 bases and J by 3 bases, with 11 bases left in between. This CDR3 spans 16 amino acids. CDR3 amino acids: CASSPPTGLANEKLFF. In nucleotides, the CDR3 is TGTGCCAGCTCACCACCTACAGGGTTGGCTAATGAAAAACTGTTTTTT.

This clone was seen a few times. The gene calls are TRBV10-3 and TRBJ1-1, with 8 bases lining up with TRBD1. Trimming took 8 bases from V and 7 from J; bases not matched to a gene: 6. Germline V gene sequence: CDR1 ENHRY, CDR2 SYGVKD. The CDR3 has 12 amino acids. The CDR3 DNA sequence: TGTGCCATCGCCGAAGGACAGGGTGAAGCTTTCTTT. This gives the protein CAIAEGQGEAFF.

The chain has TRBV19 and TRBJ2-5; D is possibly TRBD1 (6 bases). The V end was cut by 5 bases, the J end by 1 base, with 14 bases between. The CDR3 is made up of 15 amino acids. Per germline, CDR1 LNHDA and CDR2 SQIVND (reference sequence). CDR3 in DNA: TGTGCCAGTAGTCCCCACAGGGCCCTCCAAGAGACCCAGTACTTC. Residues: CASSPHRALQETQYF.

The chain links TRBV5-4 to TRBJ2-1; perhaps TRBD1 as D (6 bases). Germline CDR1 reads SGHNT; CDR2 reads YYREEE (reference sequence). CDR3 length: 13 residues. The V gene lost 3 bases and the J gene lost 2 bases, with 6 bases spanning the gap. CDR3 residues: CASSWGPYNEQFF. The CDR3 region has the DNA TGTGCCAGCAGCTGGGGGCCCTACAATGAGCAGTTCTTC.

Note on this clone: One junction end disagrees with the germline gene, perhaps due to a read error. The chain employs TRBV14 and TRBJ2-3; D unresolved. The CDR3 is 15 residues long. In germline, CDR1 is SGHDN, CDR2 FVKESK. The CDR3 here is CASSQVGRSTDTQFF. CDR3 nucleotide sequence: TGTGCCAGCAGCCAAGTGGGCCGCAGCACAGATACGCAGTTTTTT.

The rearrangement uses TRBV9 and TRBJ1-4; D gene ambiguous. Germline V lookup: CDR1 SGDLS, CDR2 YYNGEE. Between the trimmed V and J ends, which lost 0 bases and 8 bases, there was a span of 5 bases. This CDR3 spans 12 amino acids. CDR3 loop: CASSVDGEKLFF. CDR3 coding DNA: TGTGCCAGCAGCGTAGACGGGGAAAAACTGTTTTTT. The full variable domain, completed using reference TRBV9 and TRBJ1-4, is DSGVTQTPKHLITATGQRVTLRCSPRSGDLSVYWYQQSLDQGLQFLIQYYNGEERAKGNILERFSAQQFPDLHSELNLSSLELGDSALYFCASSVDGEKLFFGSGTQLSVL.